This is a list of T cell receptor beta chains from one sample in a study of T cell responses to AZD1222 COVID-19 vaccine. Only in-frame clones appear in the TCRdb table, and some are missing; sequencing was by immunoSEQ multiplex PCR. The data contain some 130,000 clones, approximately 90% of them singletons. The sequences come from peripheral blood, collected 28 days after the second AZD1222 dose. The receptors were sampled from an adult who received the AZD1222 COVID-19 vaccine. CDR3s include the opening cysteine and the closing phenylalanine or tryptophan. Size values are once, few and many counts, or a class for expanded clones, and some rows have none.

v_call: TRBV7-3
clone_size: NA
j_call: TRBJ2-3
cdr3_aa: CASSETVRSSTDTQYF

v_call: TRBV7-3
clone_size: NA
j_call: TRBJ1-1
cdr3_aa: CASSSIRGPLNTEAFF

v_call: TRBV7-9
clone_size: NA
j_call: TRBJ1-4
cdr3_aa: CASTMVGGEKLFF

v_call: TRBV28
clone_size: NA
j_call: TRBJ1-1
cdr3_aa: CASTPLEGEAFF

v_call: TRBV3-1/TRBV3-2
clone_size: NA
j_call: TRBJ2-3
cdr3_aa: CASSLVAGGTDTQYF

v_call: TRBV5-1
clone_size: NA
j_call: TRBJ2-7
cdr3_aa: CASSPGTKGEQYF

v_call: TRBV24-1
clone_size: NA
j_call: TRBJ1-3
cdr3_aa: CATSDSRNTIYF

v_call: TRBV7-3
clone_size: few
j_call: TRBJ2-1
cdr3_aa: CASSLTLLASGSLNEQFF

v_call: TRBV7-9
clone_size: NA
j_call: TRBJ2-5
cdr3_aa: CASSSGLAGRETQYF

v_call: TRBV10-3
clone_size: NA
j_call: TRBJ1-2
cdr3_aa: CAVGSGTGGDEGYTF

v_call: TRBV28
clone_size: NA
j_call: TRBJ1-4
cdr3_aa: CASSLSGHLSEKLFF

v_call: TRBV29-1
clone_size: NA
j_call: TRBJ2-1
cdr3_aa: CSVEGWLAEPSYNEQFF

v_call: TRBV30
clone_size: few
j_call: TRBJ1-2
cdr3_aa: CAWSGQGADGYTF

v_call: TRBV7-9
clone_size: NA
j_call: TRBJ1-1
cdr3_aa: CASANEGEAFF

v_call: TRBV4-1
clone_size: NA
j_call: TRBJ2-7
cdr3_aa: CASRGRGSYEQYF

v_call: TRBV18
clone_size: NA
j_call: TRBJ2-5
cdr3_aa: CASSPDRDVETQYF

v_call: TRBV27
clone_size: NA
j_call: TRBJ1-2
cdr3_aa: CASQGLNNYGYTF

v_call: TRBV19
clone_size: NA
j_call: TRBJ2-3
cdr3_aa: CASNWGGRDTQYF

v_call: TRBV3-1/TRBV3-2
clone_size: NA
j_call: TRBJ2-1
cdr3_aa: CASSPRQGAAFF

v_call: TRBV2
clone_size: NA
j_call: TRBJ1-2
cdr3_aa: CASEWRDGYTF

v_call: TRBV28
clone_size: NA
j_call: TRBJ2-3
cdr3_aa: CASSFSGSRGTDTQYF

v_call: TRBV19
clone_size: few
j_call: TRBJ1-5
cdr3_aa: CASTGDTSNQPQHF

v_call: TRBV6-1
clone_size: NA
j_call: TRBJ2-2
cdr3_aa: CASSETGQTGELFF

v_call: TRBV27
clone_size: once
j_call: TRBJ2-5
cdr3_aa: CASSLAGGETQYF

v_call: TRBV21-1
clone_size: NA
j_call: TRBJ2-7
cdr3_aa: CASSYREQYF

v_call: TRBV2
clone_size: NA
j_call: TRBJ2-3
cdr3_aa: CASNEQGTQYF

v_call: TRBV9
clone_size: NA
j_call: TRBJ2-7
cdr3_aa: CASSVGDGPAYEQYF

v_call: TRBV9
clone_size: NA
j_call: TRBJ2-1
cdr3_aa: CASSVGGINEQFF

v_call: TRBV7-8
clone_size: NA
j_call: TRBJ2-7
cdr3_aa: CASSSYGTVWQYF

v_call: TRBV18
clone_size: once
j_call: TRBJ1-4
cdr3_aa: CASSLGPREKLFF

v_call: TRBV30
clone_size: NA
j_call: TRBJ2-7
cdr3_aa: CAWSWTGTYEQYF

v_call: TRBV3-1/TRBV3-2
clone_size: NA
j_call: TRBJ2-7
cdr3_aa: CASSQDWASGRYEQYF

v_call: TRBV19
clone_size: once
j_call: TRBJ1-2
cdr3_aa: CASSIVPGSWGGYTF

v_call: TRBV14
clone_size: NA
j_call: TRBJ1-5
cdr3_aa: CASSLTGTQPQHF

v_call: TRBV11-2
clone_size: NA
j_call: TRBJ2-7
cdr3_aa: CASSPYYEQYF

v_call: TRBV19
clone_size: NA
j_call: TRBJ1-2
cdr3_aa: CASSIYVQGDYTF

v_call: TRBV7-9
clone_size: NA
j_call: TRBJ2-1
cdr3_aa: CASSPTALSYNEQFF

v_call: TRBV3-1/TRBV3-2
clone_size: NA
j_call: TRBJ2-7
cdr3_aa: CASSQKRGRRSSYEQYF

v_call: TRBV27
clone_size: NA
j_call: TRBJ1-5
cdr3_aa: CASSANRENQPQHF

v_call: TRBV5-6
clone_size: NA
j_call: TRBJ1-5
cdr3_aa: CASSLRQGSNQPQHF

v_call: TRBV9
clone_size: NA
j_call: TRBJ2-7
cdr3_aa: CASSASGTGRVEQYF

v_call: TRBV7-8
clone_size: NA
j_call: TRBJ2-4
cdr3_aa: CASSPDSGIQYF

v_call: TRBV27
clone_size: NA
j_call: TRBJ2-3
cdr3_aa: CASKTETDSYSSTDTQYF

v_call: TRBV6-1
clone_size: NA
j_call: TRBJ1-5
cdr3_aa: CASSEALRGDQPQHF

v_call: TRBV5-6
clone_size: NA
j_call: TRBJ2-2
cdr3_aa: CASSLYGPYTGELFF

v_call: TRBV11-3
clone_size: NA
j_call: TRBJ2-1
cdr3_aa: CASSHPGLKGDEQFF

v_call: TRBV5-1
clone_size: NA
j_call: TRBJ2-1
cdr3_aa: CASRLPGLPNNEQFF

v_call: TRBV3-1/TRBV3-2
clone_size: NA
j_call: TRBJ1-2
cdr3_aa: CASSQDLQTYGYTF

v_call: TRBV13
clone_size: NA
j_call: TRBJ1-1
cdr3_aa: CASSPGQFKNTEAFF

v_call: TRBV27
clone_size: NA
j_call: TRBJ1-4
cdr3_aa: CASRGQGANEKLFF

v_call: TRBV2
clone_size: NA
j_call: TRBJ2-5
cdr3_aa: CASNGQGQETQYF

v_call: TRBV5-1
clone_size: NA
j_call: TRBJ2-3
cdr3_aa: CASSPIGGGGDTQYF

v_call: TRBV5-5
clone_size: NA
j_call: TRBJ2-1
cdr3_aa: CASSFVAGGYNEQFF

v_call: TRBV6-5
clone_size: NA
j_call: TRBJ2-7
cdr3_aa: CASSYSIRGAHEQYF

v_call: TRBV28
clone_size: NA
j_call: TRBJ2-1
cdr3_aa: CASSTDRGRIGEQFF

v_call: TRBV5-1
clone_size: NA
j_call: TRBJ1-1
cdr3_aa: CASSLSAGMNTEAFF

v_call: TRBV18
clone_size: NA
j_call: TRBJ2-7
cdr3_aa: CASSLRDHEQYF

v_call: TRBV6-5
clone_size: NA
j_call: TRBJ2-1
cdr3_aa: CASSPTGTGYNEQFF

v_call: TRBV9
clone_size: NA
j_call: TRBJ2-3
cdr3_aa: CASSVAQGADTQYF

v_call: TRBV9
clone_size: NA
j_call: TRBJ2-1
cdr3_aa: CASSLDRASYNEQFF